The 31 T cell receptor beta chains presented below share a single source sample, sequenced in a study of PD-1 blockade in mismatch repair-deficient tumors. The method was immunoSEQ multiplex PCR; TCRdb's version includes in-frame clones alone and lacks a portion of them. The sample lists roughly 79,000 clones, 70% to 90% seen once, with approximately 5% in the top ten. This material consisted of peripheral blood, taken 44 weeks after starting pembrolizumab. The receptors were gathered from an adult with mismatch repair-deficient cancer.

V is TRBV6-6 and J is TRBJ1-2; no firm D call. The V end was cut by 5 bases, the J end by 7 bases, with 8 bases between. The CDR3 spans 11 residues. Germline-derived CDR1 and CDR2 are MNHNY and SVGAGI (reference sequence). The CDR3, as DNA: TGTGCCAGCAGTCAGGAAGTTGGCTACACCTTC. It translates to CASSQEVGYTF.

This clone showed up just once. The chain combines TRBV4-1 with TRBJ1-4; 7 nucleotides align to TRBD1. Unmatched junction bases numbered 8, after V lost 0 bases and J lost 10 bases. In germline, CDR1 is MGHRA, CDR2 YSYEKL. This CDR3 is 15 amino acids long. The CDR3 loop reads CASSQDGRAGGKLFF. In DNA form, the CDR3 reads TGCGCCAGCAGCCAAGATGGCCGAGCAGGGGGAAAACTGTTTTTT.

The V and J genes are TRBV6-6 and TRBJ1-2, with TRBD1 as a possible D gene (5 bases). The CDR3 consists of 13 residues. Germline loops: CDR1 MNHNY, CDR2 SVGAGI (reference sequence). Trimming took off 6 bases at V and 0 bases at J, with 8 bases between the two ends. CDR3 DNA sequence: TGTGCCAGCAGCCAACAGGCTAACTATGGCTACACCTTC. Its protein is CASSQQANYGYTF.

This chain joins TRBV18 and TRBJ2-1, with TRBD2 identical over 10 bases. J was trimmed by 4 bases and V by 3 bases; bases with no gene match: 6. Germline CDR1 reads KGHSH; CDR2 reads LQKENI. This CDR3 is built from 16 residues. CDR3 region: CASSPSGTSAYNEQFF. In DNA, the CDR3 is TGTGCCAGCTCACCTTCCGGGACTAGCGCATACAATGAGCAGTTCTTC.

The chain employs TRBV7-9 and TRBJ2-7; no clear D. In germline, CDR1 is SEHNR, CDR2 FQNEAQ (reference sequence). The CDR3 spans 17 residues. Trimming took 2 bases from V and 0 from J, leaving 17 bases between them. The CDR3 DNA sequence: TGTGCCAGCAGCTTATTCCCGAGGTCCTCAAGCTCCTACGAGCAGTACTTC. It is translated as CASSLFPRSSSSYEQYF.

This clone was recorded only once. The CDR3 bases are TGTGCCACCGGGACAGACACCGGGGAGCTGTTTTTT. As protein: CATGTDTGELFF. V and J are TRBV10-3 and TRBJ2-2, with 7 bases aligning to TRBD1. V dropped 10 bases and J dropped 3; count of bases not matched to a gene: 2. The length of the CDR3 is 12 residues. CDR1 and CDR2 from the germline V gene are ENHRY and SYGVKD.

CDR3 nucleotides: TGTGCCAGCAGTGACCGACTAACAGCCTACAATGAGCAGTTCTTC. Protein sequence: CASSDRLTAYNEQFF. The rearrangement links TRBV11-3 to TRBJ2-1; tentatively, D is TRBD2 (5 bases). The V and J ends lost 6 bases and 2 bases respectively, with 14 bases between them. Per the germline V gene, CDR1 is SGHNT and CDR2 is YENEEA. There are 15 residues in the CDR3.

The J gene is TRBJ2-5, the V gene TRBV29-1; D ambiguous. Trimming shortened V by 3 bases and J by 5 bases, and 7 bases separated the two germline ends. This CDR3 is built from 11 residues. Germline values: CDR1 SQVTM, CDR2 ANQGSEA. The DNA for the CDR3 is TGCAGCGTTGAGGATTTGGAGACCCAGTACTTC. Its translation is CSVEDLETQYF.

The chain recombines TRBV5-1 with TRBJ2-7; 8 bases are a match to TRBD2. Germline CDR1 is SGHRS and CDR2 is YFSETQ. The V segment lost 1 base and the J segment 0 bases; nucleotides outside the gene matches: 9. The CDR3 covers 17 residues. The CDR3 DNA follows: TGCGCCAGCAGCTTGCCTCCCGTGAGCGGGAGCTCCTACGAGCAGTACTTC. This encodes CASSLPPVSGSSYEQYF.

The chain uses TRBV4-2 and TRBJ1-4; D may be TRBD1 (5 bases). There are 16 residues in the CDR3. V was clipped by 0 bases and J by 2 bases, with 10 bases between them. Per the germline V gene, CDR1 is LGHNA and CDR2 is YNFKEQ. The CDR3 loop reads CASSQDLGDTNEKLFF. In DNA form, the CDR3 reads TGTGCCAGCAGCCAAGATTTGGGGGACACTAATGAAAAACTGTTTTTT.

This clone appeared a few times. V is TRBV6-1 and J is TRBJ1-2, with 8 bases lining up with TRBD1. With V trimmed by 4 bases and J by 4 bases, 2 bases remained unmatched. Germline loops: CDR1 MNHNS, CDR2 SASEGT. CDR3 length: 13 residues. The DNA for the CDR3 is TGTGCCAGCAGTGCCGGACAGGGCTATGGCTACACCTTC. It yields the protein CASSAGQGYGYTF.

The rearrangement joins TRBV5-1 to TRBJ2-5, with a weak D call TRBD2 (7 bases). From germline, CDR1 is SGHRS and CDR2 YFSETQ. Trimming removed 4 bases at V and 3 bases at J, with 19 bases between. This CDR3 has 16 amino acids. This chain's CDR3 is CASSVGAGEGKETQYF. The DNA of the CDR3 is TGCGCCAGCAGCGTGGGGGCGGGAGAAGGTAAAGAGACCCAGTACTTC.

J is TRBJ1-3 and V is TRBV5-1; D is possibly TRBD1 (6 bases). CDR3 length: 13 amino acids. The germline V gene encodes CDR1 SGHRS and CDR2 YFSETQ. Trimming stripped 6 bases from V and 3 bases from J, with 10 bases between. The DNA for the CDR3 is TGCGCCAGCACAGGGGAGCGTGGAAACACCATATATTTT. Translation: CASTGERGNTIYF.

This clone appeared a few times. The chain carries TRBV5-1 and TRBJ2-1, with D perhaps matching TRBD1 (6 bases). V was shortened by 3 bases and J by 1 base, with 14 bases between the two germline ends. This CDR3 has 16 residues. CDR1 is SGHRS and CDR2 is YFSETQ in the germline V gene. The CDR3 spells CASSSEGTQSYNEQFF. DNA for the CDR3: TGCGCCAGCAGCTCAGAGGGGACACAATCCTACAATGAGCAGTTCTTC.

J is TRBJ2-2 and V is TRBV4-1; 14 bases match TRBD2. Germline lookup yields CDR1 MGHRA and CDR2 YSYEKL. This CDR3 comprises 18 residues. The V and J ends lost 1 base and 4 bases, in that order; junction bases with no gene match: 5. The CDR3 nucleotides read TGCGCCAGCAGCCAAGGGACTAGCGGGAGGCCCGTCACCGGGGAGCTGTTTTTT. Translated, it gives CASSQGTSGRPVTGELFF.

The rearrangement links TRBV11-2 to TRBJ2-1; D may be TRBD1 (7 bases). Germline CDR1 SGHAT, CDR2 FQNNGV. Deletions cut 4 bases from V and 5 bases from J, with 18 bases between. The CDR3 extends over 16 amino acids. As DNA, the CDR3 is TGTGCCAGCAGCTCCATCAGGGGGGTAGGGGACAATGAGCAGTTCTTC. Residues: CASSSIRGVGDNEQFF.

The chain uses TRBV10-3 and TRBJ2-1; D perhaps matches TRBD2 (5 bases). CDR1 is ENHRY, CDR2 SYGVKD, per germline. With 6 bases removed from V and 5 bases from J, the gap between germline ends came to 14 bases. CDR3 length equals 14 residues. The chain's CDR3 is CAIRNGLANNEQFF. CDR3 nucleotide sequence: TGTGCCATCAGAAACGGACTTGCTAACAATGAGCAGTTCTTC.

This chain connects TRBV27 to TRBJ2-7, with 11 bases fitting TRBD1. V dropped 5 bases and J dropped 4; count of bases not matched to a gene: 10. The CDR3 extends over 16 amino acids. Germline CDR1 reads MNHEY; CDR2 reads SMNVEV (reference sequence). The CDR3 loop is CASSTIRTGGIYEQYF. The CDR3 nucleotides are TGTGCCAGCAGTACCATAAGGACAGGGGGCATATACGAGCAGTACTTC.

The chain has TRBV5-1 and TRBJ2-5; D is uncertain. There are 13 residues in the CDR3. Germline values: CDR1 SGHRS, CDR2 YFSETQ. Trimming stripped 0 bases from V and 5 bases from J, with 8 bases between. The CDR3 here is CASSLGGDETQYF. The CDR3 nucleotides read TGCGCCAGCAGCTTGGGTGGGGATGAGACCCAGTACTTC.

This chain links TRBV2 with TRBJ1-1; D remains ambiguous. Germline CDR1 SNHLY, CDR2 FYNNEI. Trimming took 5 bases from V and 1 from J, leaving 11 bases between them. The CDR3 is 14 residues long. CDR3 sequence reads: CASSSFTRNTEAFF. DNA of the CDR3: TGTGCCAGCAGTAGCTTTACAAGGAACACTGAAGCTTTCTTT.

The gene calls are TRBV28 and TRBJ2-7, with D perhaps matching TRBD1 (6 bases). The CDR3 totals 14 residues. Germline V gene lookup returns CDR1 MDHEN and CDR2 SYDVKM. The ends were cut back, 5 bases at V and 3 bases at J, with 14 bases in the middle. The CDR3 reads CASSVRQASYEQYF. CDR3 in DNA: TGTGCCAGCAGTGTTCGACAGGCCAGCTACGAGCAGTACTTC.

This chain links TRBV9 with TRBJ2-7; D perhaps matches TRBD1 (6 bases). Trimming removed 4 bases at V and 1 base at J, with 18 bases between. The V gene's germline CDR1 is SGDLS and CDR2 YYNGEE. The CDR3 spans 16 residues. The CDR3 here is CASSPSGGTGSYEQYF. The CDR3 DNA follows: TGTGCCAGCAGCCCAAGTGGGGGCACAGGGTCCTACGAGCAGTACTTC.

This chain links TRBV6-4 with TRBJ1-1; possibly TRBD1 for D (5 bases). Germline CDR1 and CDR2: MRHNA and SNTAGT. The CDR3 loop spans 14 amino acids. The V end was cut by 2 bases, the J end by 9 bases, with 16 bases between. The DNA of the CDR3 is TGTGCCAGCAGTGACCGCCCGGGGGAAGGGAAAGCTTTCTTT. This encodes CASSDRPGEGKAFF.

The chain recombines TRBV9 with TRBJ2-7; either TRBD1 or TRBD2 may fit D (5 bases each). The germline V gene has CDR1 SGDLS and CDR2 YYNGEE. V lost 0 bases, J lost 3 bases, and 13 bases lay in between. The length of the CDR3 is 15 residues. The CDR3 here is CASSVDEGRYYEQYF. The DNA of the CDR3 is TGTGCCAGCAGCGTAGACGAGGGGCGGTACTACGAGCAGTACTTC.

This clone appeared once. V gene TRBV25-1 combines with J gene TRBJ1-5, with D perhaps matching TRBD1 (5 bases). V was clipped by 4 bases and J by 6 bases, with 16 bases between them. The CDR3 consists of 15 residues. CDR1 is MGHDK, CDR2 SYGVNS, per germline. This chain's CDR3 is CASSAVGKGSQPQHF. The CDR3 coding sequence is TGTGCCAGCAGTGCCGTCGGTAAGGGGTCTCAGCCCCAGCATTTT.

The rearrangement uses TRBV6-1 and TRBJ2-2; D might be TRBD2 (7 bases). CDR3 length equals 16 residues. The germline V gene encodes CDR1 MNHNS and CDR2 SASEGT. Trimming pared 3 bases from V and 4 bases from J, leaving 15 bases between. The CDR3, as DNA: TGTGCCAGCAGTGATATGGGGGGGCGAAGCACCGGGGAGCTGTTTTTT. Amino acid sequence: CASSDMGGRSTGELFF.

J is TRBJ2-3 and V is TRBV5-8; D remains unclear. This CDR3 has 10 residues. The germline V and J ends were trimmed by 3 bases and 13 bases, with 9 bases remaining between them. CDR1 is SGHTS, CDR2 YDEGEE, per germline. Written as DNA, the CDR3 is TGTGCCAGCAGCTCTACGACGGAGTATTTT. Protein: CASSSTTEYF. The full variable domain, in which reference TRBV5-8 and TRBJ2-3 provide the parts outside the CDR3, is EAGVTQSPTHLIKTRGQQATLRCSPISGHTSVYWYQQALGLGLQFLLWYDEGEERNRGNFPPRFSGRQFPNYSSELNVNALELEDSALYLCASSSTTEYFGPGTRLTVL.

The chain recombines TRBV21-1 with TRBJ2-7; the table's D gene call, TRBD1, was not cross checked with the DNA. TRBV21-1 is an annotated pseudogene. The CDR3 length is 16 residues. CDR3 loop: CASRRHRDRRNYEQYF. CDR3 coding DNA: TGTGCCAGCAGACGCCACCGGGACAGGAGAAACTACGAGCAGTACTTC.

This clone has a handful of counts. The V call is TRBV30, the J call TRBJ2-4; TRBD1 matches at 7 bases. Trimming cost V 1 base and J 6 bases; bases outside gene matches: 6. The CDR3 spans 14 residues. From germline, CDR1 is GTSNPN and CDR2 SVGIG (reference sequence). Here the CDR3 DNA reads TGTGCCTGGAGTGGGGGGACAGTGCCAAACATTCAGTACTTC. Its protein product is CAWSGGTVPNIQYF.

This clone was seen only once. The chain links TRBV4-1 to TRBJ2-2, with 11 bases matching TRBD2. The CDR3 loop spans 15 amino acids. V shed 4 bases and J 6 bases; nucleotides not matched to a gene: 4. Germline V gene data show CDR1 as MGHRA and CDR2 as YSYEKL. The CDR3 loop is CASSLAGGLSGELFF. CDR3 DNA: TGCGCCAGCAGCCTAGCGGGAGGGCTTTCCGGGGAGCTGTTTTTT.

In DNA form, the CDR3 reads TGTGCCAGCAGCTTAGTCGGGACGAACACCATATATTTT. Encoded protein: CASSLVGTNTIYF. This chain links TRBV7-9 with TRBJ1-3; perhaps TRBD1 as D (5 bases). Trimming removed 1 base at V and 7 bases at J, with 8 bases between. There are 13 residues in the CDR3. Germline V gene lookup returns CDR1 SEHNR and CDR2 FQNEAQ (reference sequence).